The source of this T cell receptor (beta chain) is a study of blood T cell repertoires in COVID-19. Clones were read by immunoSEQ multiplex PCR, and TCRdb kept only the in-frame ones, dropping some. The sample records approximately 200,000 clones, roughly 80% being singletons. Across 20 to 25 US areas, participants ranged in age from roughly 18 to 95 years. Cohort assignment relied on participant-reported clinical history. The clonotype was recovered from a woman aged 30 to 39 who had recovered from COVID-19. Sequencing used PBMCs or T cells enriched from blood (not recorded which).

For the CDR3, the DNA is TGCGCCAGCAGCCCGCTAGCGGGGTTGGTCGCAGATACGCAGTATTTT. Its translation: CASSPLAGLVADTQYF. The chain couples TRBV5-1 to TRBJ2-3; 9 bases map to TRBD2. The trim removed 4 bases at V and 4 bases at J, leaving 10 bases unmatched. The CDR3 totals 16 residues. Per the germline V gene, CDR1 is SGHRS and CDR2 is YFSETQ.